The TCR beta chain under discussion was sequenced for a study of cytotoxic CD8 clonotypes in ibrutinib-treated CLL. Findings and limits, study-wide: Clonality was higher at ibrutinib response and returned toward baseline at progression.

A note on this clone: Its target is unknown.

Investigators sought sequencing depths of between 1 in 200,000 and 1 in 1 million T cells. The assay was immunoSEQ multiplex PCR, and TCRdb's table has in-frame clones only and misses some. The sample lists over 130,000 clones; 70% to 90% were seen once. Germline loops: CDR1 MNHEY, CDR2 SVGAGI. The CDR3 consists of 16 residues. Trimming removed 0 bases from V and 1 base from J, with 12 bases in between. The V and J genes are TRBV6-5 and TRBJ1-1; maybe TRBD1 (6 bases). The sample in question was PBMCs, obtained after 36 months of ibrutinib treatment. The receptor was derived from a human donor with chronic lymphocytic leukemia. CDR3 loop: CASSYSLARGNTEAFF. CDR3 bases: TGTGCCAGCAGTTACTCATTGGCCAGGGGGAACACTGAAGCTTTCTTT.